A selection of T cell receptor beta chains follows, all from one sample in a study of technical replicates of blood from several donors. TCRdb's copy holds only in-frame clones and misses some; the assay was immunoSEQ multiplex PCR. The table has some 80,000 clones, roughly 96% seen once; the top ten hold approximately 0.3%. The sequenced sample was T cells isolated from PBMCs. The receptor set was obtained from a human donor in good health. The CDR3 runs from the conserved cysteine through the conserved F or W. The D gene is left open where the match is weak. A row's size may be missing; if present it is once, few, many or a size class.

>TRBJ2-1|NA|TRBV19|15|TRBD2
TGTGCCAGTAGTTCGGCTACCACGGGAGGGGATGAGCAGTTCTTC
CASSSATTGGDEQFF
>TRBJ2-7|NA|TRBV4-1|15|NA
TGCGCCAGCAGCCAAGAATGGGCGGGATCCTACGAGCAGTACTTC
CASSQEWAGSYEQYF
>TRBJ2-2|NA|TRBV9|14|TRBD1
TGTGCCAGCAGCGCTGACAGGGACACCGGGGAGCTGTTTTTT
CASSADRDTGELFF
>TRBJ1-4|NA|TRBV28|19|TRBD1
TGTGCCAGCAGTTCACCCTCGGGACAGGGTTTCTTAATAGGAGAAAAACTGTTTTTT
CASSSPSGQGFLIGEKLFF
>TRBJ2-7|NA|TRBV6-6|15|TRBD2
TGTGCCAGCAGTGACCGGACTAGCGGGCTATACGAGCAGTACTTC
CASSDRTSGLYEQYF
>TRBJ2-7|NA|TRBV11-3|16|NA
TGTGCCAGCAGCTTAGGGGGGGGCCCCTTTCCCTACGAGCAGTACTTC
CASSLGGGPFPYEQYF
>TRBJ2-1|NA|TRBV5-1|15|NA
TGCGCCAGCAGCTTGGCCAACGGGAATTACAATGAGCAGTTCTTC
CASSLANGNYNEQFF
>TRBJ2-2|NA|TRBV2|15|NA
TGTGCCAGCAGTGATGAACAGGGGAGGACCGGGGAGCTGTTTTTT
CASSDEQGRTGELFF
>TRBJ2-1|NA|TRBV7-9|13|NA
TGTGCCAGCAGCTCGGGGAAGAGGAGTGAGCAGTTCTTC
CASSSGKRSEQFF
>TRBJ2-1|NA|TRBV11-3|12|NA
TGTGCCAGCAGCCCAGGGCTCAATGAGCAGTTCTTC
CASSPGLNEQFF
>TRBJ2-2|NA|TRBV29-1|11|NA
TGCAGCGTTCTTCTTGCGGGGGAGCTGTTTTTT
CSVLLAGELFF
>TRBJ2-7|NA|TRBV27|13|NA
TGTGCCAGCACATACGGGAGCTCCTACGAGCAGTACTTC
CASTYGSSYEQYF
>TRBJ1-1|NA|TRBV2|12|NA
TGTGCCAGCAGTTTAGCTAGAGGTGCAGCTTTCTTT
CASSLARGAAFF
>TRBJ2-2|once|TRBV5-1|17|TRBD2
TGCGCCAGCAGCACCTCTCTAGCGGGAGCGAGCACCGGGGAGCTGTTTTTT
CASSTSLAGASTGELFF
>TRBJ1-1|NA|TRBV6-1|13|NA
TGTGCCAGCAGTGAAGGCAGGAACACTGAAGCTTTCTTT
CASSEGRNTEAFF
>TRBJ2-5|NA|TRBV5-1|13|NA
TGCGCCAGCAGGAGGAGGGCGAAAGAGACCCAGTACTTC
CASRRRAKETQYF
>TRBJ1-5|once|TRBV7-8|14|TRBD1
TGTGCCAGCAGCTTAGCAGTAGGGGGCCAGCCCCAGCATTTT
CASSLAVGGQPQHF
>TRBJ2-1|NA|TRBV4-2|15|TRBD2
TGTGCCAGCAGCCTTGGACTAGCGGGAGAGGATGAGCAGTTCTTC
CASSLGLAGEDEQFF
>TRBJ2-2|NA|TRBV28|14|TRBD1
TGTGCCAGCAGGACACCAGGGGGCACCGGGGAGCTGTTTTTT
CASRTPGGTGELFF
>TRBJ1-3|NA|TRBV18|15|TRBD1
TGTGCCAGCTCACCAAACGACAGGGGTGGAAACACCATATATTTT
CASSPNDRGGNTIYF
>TRBJ1-2|NA|TRBV2|15|NA
TGTGCCAGCAGTGAACAGGCAGGGGCAAACTATGGCTACACCTTC
CASSEQAGANYGYTF
>TRBJ2-7|NA|TRBV7-9|14|TRBD2
TGTGCCAGCAGAACGGGGGGTAGCGGGAGCGAGCAGTACTTC
CASRTGGSGSEQYF
>TRBJ2-1|once|TRBV29-1|18|TRBD2
TGCAGCGTTGAAGATCTTTTGACTAGCGGGAGAGAACACAATGAGCAGTTCTTC
CSVEDLLTSGREHNEQFF
>TRBJ2-1|NA|TRBV4-2|14|TRBD1
TGTGCCAGCAGCCGGGACAGGGACTACAATGAGCAGTTCTTC
CASSRDRDYNEQFF
>TRBJ1-1|NA|TRBV4-3|14|TRBD1
TGCGCCAGCAGCCCGGGACAGTCGAACACTGAAGCTTTCTTT
CASSPGQSNTEAFF
>TRBJ1-1|once|TRBV18|15|TRBD1
TGTGCCAGCTCACCGCCGGGACAGGGGAGTTTTCGAGCTTTCTTT
CASSPPGQGSFRAFF
>TRBJ2-7|NA|TRBV7-9|14|NA
TGTGCCAGCACCCCAGCCACAGGTGGCTACGAGCAGTACTTC
CASTPATGGYEQYF
>TRBJ2-7|once|TRBV27|15|NA
TGTGCCAGCAGTTTACAACCGGGACTCTCCTACGAGCAGTACTTC
CASSLQPGLSYEQYF
>TRBJ2-3|NA|TRBV25-1|16|TRBD2
TGTGCCAGCAGTGAGTTGGGTAGCGGGGTGCCAGATACGCAGTATTTT
CASSELGSGVPDTQYF
>TRBJ2-2|NA|TRBV19|13|NA
TGTGCCAGCTTTAGCGGTCGCACCGGGGAGCTGTTTTTT
CASFSGRTGELFF
>TRBJ2-2|NA|TRBV27|15|NA
TGTGCCAGCAGTAGCACGACAGATGAAGCGGGGGAGCTGTTTTTT
CASSSTTDEAGELFF